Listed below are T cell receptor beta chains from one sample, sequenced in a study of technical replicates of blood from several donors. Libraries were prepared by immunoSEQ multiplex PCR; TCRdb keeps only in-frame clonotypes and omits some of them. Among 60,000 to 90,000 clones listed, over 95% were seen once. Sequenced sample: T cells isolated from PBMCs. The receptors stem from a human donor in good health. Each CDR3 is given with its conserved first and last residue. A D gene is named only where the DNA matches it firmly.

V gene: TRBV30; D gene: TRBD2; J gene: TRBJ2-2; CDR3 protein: CAWSVDAVLAGGNTGELFF
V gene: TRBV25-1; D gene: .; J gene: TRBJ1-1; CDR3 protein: CASSEKTSSTEAFF
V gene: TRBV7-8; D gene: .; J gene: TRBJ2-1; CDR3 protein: CASSVERYNEQFF
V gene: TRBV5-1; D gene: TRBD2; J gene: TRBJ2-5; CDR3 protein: CASSDGTSGQETQYF
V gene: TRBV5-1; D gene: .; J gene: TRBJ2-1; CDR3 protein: CASSSDNEQFF
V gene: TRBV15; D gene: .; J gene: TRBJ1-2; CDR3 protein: CATSPGVGHYGYTF
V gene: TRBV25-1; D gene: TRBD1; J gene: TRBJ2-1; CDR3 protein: CASSEFRAGGKNEQFF
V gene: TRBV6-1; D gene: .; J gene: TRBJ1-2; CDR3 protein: CASSEQTGRDYGYTF
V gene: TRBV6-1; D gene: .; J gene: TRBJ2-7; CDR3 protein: CASSEAAYEQYF
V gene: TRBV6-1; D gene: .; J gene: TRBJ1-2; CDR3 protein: CASRKDTAVDYGYTF
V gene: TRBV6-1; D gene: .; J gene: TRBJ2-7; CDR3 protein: CASSESSSAGEQYF
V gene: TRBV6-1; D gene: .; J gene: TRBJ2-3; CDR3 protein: CAIASWGVRTDTQYF
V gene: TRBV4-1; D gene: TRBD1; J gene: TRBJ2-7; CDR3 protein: CASSQKGQDPREQYF
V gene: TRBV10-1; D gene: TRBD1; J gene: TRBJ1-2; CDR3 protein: CASSEPADRSNYGYTF
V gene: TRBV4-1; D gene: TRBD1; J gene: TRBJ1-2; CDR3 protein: CASSDPPTGSYGYTF
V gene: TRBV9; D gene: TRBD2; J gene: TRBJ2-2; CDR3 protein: CASSVGGSGTTGELFF
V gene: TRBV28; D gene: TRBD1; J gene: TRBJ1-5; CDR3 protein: CASSATGGSNQPQHF
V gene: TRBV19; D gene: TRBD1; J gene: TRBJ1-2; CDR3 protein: CASSLDRGYGYTF
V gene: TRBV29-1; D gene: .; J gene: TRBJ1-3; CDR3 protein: CSVEGGENTIYF
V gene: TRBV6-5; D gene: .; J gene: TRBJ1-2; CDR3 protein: CASSYSTLLGDYGYTF
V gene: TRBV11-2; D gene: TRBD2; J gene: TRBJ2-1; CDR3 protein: CASSLFLAGGVNEQFF
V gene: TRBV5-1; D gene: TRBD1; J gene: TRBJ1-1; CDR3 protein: CASSFGQGARNTEAFF
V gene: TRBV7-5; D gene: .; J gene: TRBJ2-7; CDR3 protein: CVRSPIYPDREGNEQYF
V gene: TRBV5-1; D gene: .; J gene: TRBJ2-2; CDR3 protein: CASTDGASANTGELFF
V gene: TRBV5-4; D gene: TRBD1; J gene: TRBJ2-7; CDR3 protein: CASSLEPGQVYEQYF
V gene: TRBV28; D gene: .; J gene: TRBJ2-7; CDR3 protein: CASSPTPRQWYEQYF
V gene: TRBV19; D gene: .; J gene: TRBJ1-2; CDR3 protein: CASSTEPGYTF
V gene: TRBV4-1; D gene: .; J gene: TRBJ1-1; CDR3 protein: CASSRVSGVGNTEAFF
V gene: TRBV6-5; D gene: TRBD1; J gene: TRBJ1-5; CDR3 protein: CATSRGQGQPQHF
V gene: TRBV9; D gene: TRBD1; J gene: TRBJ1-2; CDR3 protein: CASSVGQGAANYGYTF
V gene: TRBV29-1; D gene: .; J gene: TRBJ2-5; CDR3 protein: CSVEDGQYF
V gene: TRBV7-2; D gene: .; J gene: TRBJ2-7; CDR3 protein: CASSVARFSSYEQYF
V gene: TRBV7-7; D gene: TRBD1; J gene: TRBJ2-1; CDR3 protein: CASSLSPGQGVGEQFF
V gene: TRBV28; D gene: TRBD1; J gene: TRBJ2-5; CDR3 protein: CASRPTGQGQETQYF
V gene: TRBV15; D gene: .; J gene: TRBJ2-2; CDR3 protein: CATRGSNTGELFF
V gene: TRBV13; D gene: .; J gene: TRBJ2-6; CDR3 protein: CASSWQGSGANVLTF
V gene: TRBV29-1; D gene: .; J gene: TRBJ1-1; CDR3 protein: CSADWLIAEAFF
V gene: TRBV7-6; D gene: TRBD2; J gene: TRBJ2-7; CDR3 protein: CASSSHSGLGYEQYF
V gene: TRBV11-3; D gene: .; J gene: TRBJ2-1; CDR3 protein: CASSFRVTYNEQFF